This T cell receptor beta chain was recorded in a study of blood T cell repertoires in COVID-19. The overall study: PBMCs, B-cell-depleted T cells, or T cells were the source of the cDNA or gDNA that made up the material.

Sequencing used immunoSEQ multiplex PCR; TCRdb keeps in-frame clones, though not all of them. Of more than 300,000 clones in the sample, almost 90% were seen once. Seattle cases were enrolled at active infection and followed longitudinally. V gave up 5 bases and J gave up 15 bases, with 17 bases separating them. Germline loops: CDR1 LNHDA, CDR2 SQIVND (reference sequence). The CDR3 length is 13 residues. The chain recombines TRBV19 with TRBJ1-6; D perhaps matches TRBD1 (6 bases). Sequencing was done on a sample of peripheral blood. The receptor comes from a middle-aged woman with COVID-19, enrolled during active disease. The CDR3 protein is CASSPQRAGDLHF. Written as DNA, the CDR3 is TGTGCCAGTAGTCCGCAGAGGGCAGGGGACCTCCACTTT.